The 27 T cell receptor beta chains below were found in one sample sequenced in a study of blood T cell repertoires in COVID-19. Using immunoSEQ multiplex PCR, the repertoire was profiled, and TCRdb retains in-frame clones only, with some absent. In the table there are approximately 150,000 clones, about four fifths of which are singletons. Sequencing was performed on peripheral blood. These receptors all stem from a man in his thirties or forties with COVID-19, enrolled during active disease.

V gene TRBV7-2 combines with J gene TRBJ2-5, with a possible D match to TRBD2 (6 bases). Germline loops: CDR1 SGHTA, CDR2 FQGNSA. CDR3 length: 14 residues. V shed 4 bases and J shed 5 bases, with 14 bases lying between them. CDR3 in amino acids: CASSSRRGFETQYF. The CDR3 nucleotides are TGTGCCAGCAGCTCCCGGAGGGGATTTGAGACCCAGTACTTC. The full variable domain, in which reference TRBV7-2 and TRBJ2-5 provide the parts outside the CDR3, is GAGVSQSPSNKVTEKGKDVELRCDPISGHTALYWYRQSLGQGLEFLIYFQGNSAPDKSGLPSDRFSAERTGGSVSTLTIQRTQQEDSAVYLCASSSRRGFETQYFGPGTRLLVL.

The rearrangement joins TRBV6-6 to TRBJ2-7; 7 bases agree with TRBD1. Germline CDR1 is MNHNY and CDR2 is SVGAGI (reference sequence). The CDR3 consists of 13 residues. Trimming removed 6 bases from V and 5 bases from J; junction bases left unmatched: 7. In DNA form, the CDR3 reads TGTGCCAGCAGGTGGACAGGTGGCAACGAGCAGTACTTC. It encodes CASRWTGGNEQYF.

This clone was counted a single time. The chain is built from TRBV4-3 and TRBJ1-1; TRBD1 might be the D (5 bases). Per the germline V gene, CDR1 is LGHNA and CDR2 is YSLEER. Trimming took 1 base from V and 6 from J, leaving 15 bases between them. This CDR3 comprises 15 residues. The CDR3 nucleotides are TGCGCCAGCAGCCAAGCAGACAGTACGAGACCTGAAGCTTTCTTT. Amino acid sequence: CASSQADSTRPEAFF.

CDR3 region: CATHGQINTGELFF. CDR3 sequence (DNA): TGTGCCACCCACGGACAGATTAACACCGGGGAGCTGTTTTTT. The chain links TRBV7-8 to TRBJ2-2; D may be TRBD1 (6 bases). Germline V gene data show CDR1 as SGHVS and CDR2 as FQNEAQ. This CDR3 spans 14 amino acids. V lost 10 bases and J 2 bases, leaving 14 bases between the germline ends.

The genes are TRBV15 and TRBJ2-7; D possibly corresponds to TRBD2 (7 bases). Germline V gives CDR1 LNHNV, CDR2 YYDKDF (reference sequence). Trimming removed 3 bases at V and 0 bases at J, with 15 bases between. This CDR3 is built from 16 residues. The DNA for the CDR3 is TGTGCCACCAGCAGCGCGCGGGGGCTAGCCTCCTACGAGCAGTACTTC. Translation gives CATSSARGLASYEQYF.

V usage is TRBV12-5 and J usage is TRBJ2-5, with D possibly matching TRBD1 (6 bases). Trimming shortened V by 3 bases and J by 2 bases, and 13 bases separated the two germline ends. Germline CDR1 and CDR2: LGHNT and FRNRAP. The CDR3 loop spans 15 amino acids. CDR3 loop: CASGLDSGTQETQYF. The CDR3 DNA reads TGTGCTAGTGGTTTAGATAGTGGGACACAAGAGACCCAGTACTTC.

The chain joins TRBV18 to TRBJ2-1, with 9 bases identical to TRBD2. The CDR3 length is 16 residues. V lost 2 bases and J lost 5; bases outside the gene matches: 7. Germline V gene sequence: CDR1 KGHSH, CDR2 LQKENI. The CDR3 is CASSPGRVAGDNEQFF. The CDR3 coding sequence is TGTGCCAGCTCACCAGGCCGCGTAGCGGGGGACAATGAGCAGTTCTTC.

V gene TRBV29-1 combines with J gene TRBJ2-5; TRBD1 matches 9 bases. The CDR3 totals 15 residues. The V gene's germline CDR1 is SQVTM and CDR2 ANQGSEA. Losses at the gene ends were 8 bases for V and 1 base for J; bases not matched to a gene: 11. CDR3 sequence (DNA): TGCAGCCACAATCCGGGACAGGGCCCCCAAGAGACCCAGTACTTC. Encoded protein: CSHNPGQGPQETQYF.

This clone was counted a single time. The chain joins TRBV13 to TRBJ2-7; D is uncertain. Germline CDR1 reads PRHDT; CDR2 reads FYEKMQ (reference sequence). This CDR3 region has 11 residues. With 3 bases removed from V and 3 bases from J, the gap between germline ends came to 3 bases. The CDR3 DNA reads TGTGCCAGCAGCTTGCGCTACGAGCAGTACTTC. This codes for CASSLRYEQYF.

The gene calls are TRBV11-3 and TRBJ2-1; a weak D match, TRBD1 (8 bases). Trimming removed 4 bases from V and 8 bases from J, with 15 bases in between. Germline V gene lookup returns CDR1 SGHNT and CDR2 YENEEA. The CDR3 is 14 residues long. The CDR3 coding sequence is TGTGCCAGCAGCTCCCGGACAGGGAGGGATGAGCAGTTCTTC. Its translation is CASSSRTGRDEQFF.

The chain employs TRBV28 and TRBJ1-4, with unresolved D. Trimming removed 7 bases at V and 3 bases at J, with 6 bases between. Germline CDR1 reads MDHEN; CDR2 reads SYDVKM. The CDR3 has 12 amino acids. For the CDR3, the DNA is TGTGCCAGCAAAGCGCCTAATGAAAAACTGTTTTTT. Translated: CASKAPNEKLFF.

This clone has only one observation. The CDR3 region is CSVGKGTGGLMNTEAFF. As DNA, the CDR3 is TGCAGCGTTGGGAAGGGGACAGGGGGTCTCATGAACACTGAAGCTTTCTTT. The chain couples TRBV29-1 to TRBJ1-1; TRBD1 agrees at 11 bases. The V gene's germline CDR1 is SQVTM and CDR2 ANQGSEA. There are 17 residues in the CDR3. Trimming removed 4 bases from V and 0 bases from J; junction bases left unmatched: 10.

The genes are TRBV5-8 and TRBJ2-5, with a weak D call TRBD2 (5 bases). The CDR3 is made up of 15 amino acids. The V gene lost 1 base and the J gene lost 2 bases, with 12 bases spanning the gap. The V gene's germline CDR1 is SGHTS and CDR2 YDEGEE. The CDR3 DNA reads as TGTGCCAGCAGCTTGTTTGGTGGCGGGCAAGAGACCCAGTACTTC. It translates to CASSLFGGGQETQYF.

The chain carries TRBV28 and TRBJ2-1; 8 positions match TRBD2. The germline CDR1 and CDR2 sequences are MDHEN and SYDVKM. Trimming at V came to 5 bases and at J to 6 bases, leaving 9 bases not matched to a gene. This CDR3 has 15 residues. CDR3 in DNA: TGTGCCAGCAGTCCCAACGGGAGGGGGGTCAATGAGCAGTTCTTC. Encoded protein: CASSPNGRGVNEQFF.

J is TRBJ2-1 and V is TRBV4-1; 7 nucleotides align to TRBD2. The CDR3 length is 13 residues. CDR1 and CDR2 (germline): MGHRA, YSYEKL. J gave up 9 bases and V 3 bases, and 5 bases lay outside the gene matches. The CDR3 nucleotides are TGCGCCAGCAGCCAGGGCTCGGGGGGTGAGCAGTTCTTC. It yields the protein CASSQGSGGEQFF.

The chain carries TRBV6-1 and TRBJ2-2, with D possibly being TRBD2 (6 bases). The CDR3 length is 15 residues. The germline V and J ends were trimmed by 3 bases and 6 bases, with 14 bases remaining between them. Germline loops: CDR1 MNHNS, CDR2 SASEGT. The CDR3 coding sequence is TGTGCCAGCAGTGATGCCGGGAGCATAGCCGGGGAGCTGTTTTTT. Translating gives CASSDAGSIAGELFF.

V is TRBV5-5 and J is TRBJ2-7; 8 nucleotides match TRBD2. There are 16 residues in the CDR3. The V segment lost 3 bases and the J segment 4 bases; nucleotides outside the gene matches: 12. Germline V gene sequence: CDR1 SGHKS, CDR2 YYEKEE (reference sequence). The CDR3 DNA follows: TGTGCCAGCAGCTCGCTCGGACTAGCAGCTACTTACGAGCAGTACTTC. Translation: CASSSLGLAATYEQYF.

This clone occurred once. This chain uses TRBV9 with TRBJ1-6; D is perhaps TRBD1 (6 bases). CDR1 and CDR2 (germline): SGDLS, YYNGEE. The CDR3 length is 15 residues. V was shortened by 3 bases and J by 3 bases, with 10 bases between the two germline ends. CDR3 protein: CASSGTGHYNSPLHF. The CDR3 DNA reads TGTGCCAGCAGCGGAACAGGGCACTATAATTCACCCCTCCACTTT.

The rearrangement uses TRBV4-1 and TRBJ1-4; the D is unclear. V lost 0 bases, J lost 12 bases, and 11 bases lay in between. Germline V CDR1 and CDR2: MGHRA, YSYEKL. The CDR3 loop spans 13 amino acids. The CDR3 coding sequence is TGCGCCAGCAGCCAAGAAGAACAGTCCGAACTGTTTTTT. Its protein product is CASSQEEQSELFF.

The rearrangement joins TRBV10-3 to TRBJ2-7; TRBD2 matches at 10 bases. Trimming took 8 bases from V and 5 from J; bases not matched to a gene: 12. CDR1 and CDR2 from the germline V gene are ENHRY and SYGVKD. The CDR3 totals 15 residues. The CDR3: CAIGPIAGGPHEQYF. The CDR3 DNA is TGTGCCATCGGACCGATAGCGGGAGGTCCCCACGAGCAGTACTTC.

This clone appeared once. The genes are TRBV7-9 and TRBJ2-1; TRBD1 aligns across 10 bases. There are 15 residues in the CDR3. The V gene end was trimmed by 4 bases and the J gene end by 4 bases; junction bases not matched to a gene: 4. The V gene's germline CDR1 is SEHNR and CDR2 FQNEAQ (reference sequence). CDR3 protein: CASSSDRGLYNEQFF. CDR3 bases: TGTGCCAGCAGCTCCGACAGGGGGCTTTACAATGAGCAGTTCTTC.

This chain joins TRBV19 and TRBJ1-2, with D possibly matching TRBD1 (6 bases). CDR3 length: 13 amino acids. The germline gives CDR1 LNHDA, CDR2 SQIVND (reference sequence). Trimming pared 7 bases from V and 3 bases from J, leaving 12 bases between. The CDR3 DNA reads as TGTGCCAGTAATATCGAGGGGGACTATGGCTACACCTTC. This encodes CASNIEGDYGYTF.

The chain joins TRBV27 to TRBJ2-7; D is perhaps TRBD2 (6 bases). From germline, CDR1 is MNHEY and CDR2 SMNVEV (reference sequence). CDR3 length: 14 residues. Trimming shortened V by 1 base and J by 7 bases, and 14 bases separated the two germline ends. CDR3 in amino acids: CASSLLGGDGEQYF. In DNA form, the CDR3 reads TGTGCCAGCAGTTTATTGGGGGGAGACGGGGAGCAGTACTTC.

This chain uses TRBV27 with TRBJ2-1; 7 nucleotides align to TRBD1. Germline V gene lookup returns CDR1 MNHEY and CDR2 SMNVEV (reference sequence). The CDR3 length is 15 residues. J was trimmed by 4 bases and V by 3 bases; bases with no gene match: 6. As DNA, the CDR3 is TGTGCCAGCAGTTTCACCGGGACAGAATACAATGAGCAGTTCTTC. This sequence encodes CASSFTGTEYNEQFF.

The chain links TRBV15 to TRBJ2-4; D might be TRBD2 (5 bases). The germline V and J ends were trimmed by 1 base and 3 bases, with 10 bases remaining between them. This CDR3 region has 15 residues. Germline CDR1 and CDR2: LNHNV and YYDKDF (reference sequence). The DNA of the CDR3 is TGTGCCACCAGCAGAGTAGGGAGTAGCAAAAACATTCAGTACTTC. The encoded protein is CATSRVGSSKNIQYF.

V and J are TRBV12-3 or TRBV12-4 and TRBJ2-3; no definite D call. The CDR3 runs to 12 residues. Trimming cost V 4 bases and J 5 bases, with 7 bases left between them. The CDR3 protein is CASSSRLDTQYF. In DNA form, the CDR3 reads TGTGCCAGCAGTTCTAGGCTAGATACGCAGTATTTT.

In DNA, the CDR3 is TGTGCCAGCAGCCAAGGACAGGGAAGTCGCGAGCAGTACTTC. Its translation: CASSQGQGSREQYF. The chain employs TRBV4-2 and TRBJ2-7; 7 nucleotides agree with TRBD1. The CDR3 runs to 14 residues. The J segment lost 6 bases and the V segment lost 1 base, leaving 6 bases of the junction unmatched. CDR1 is LGHNA and CDR2 is YNFKEQ in the germline V gene.